The next 12 T cell receptor beta chains were all read from a single sample in a study of cytomegalovirus exposure and HLA in healthy donors. The PCR employed 60 Vbeta primers together with 13 Jbeta primers. Profiled with immunoSEQ multiplex PCR; TCRdb holds only in-frame clones, not every one. The sample contains 90,000 to 130,000 clones, less than 85% of which appear only once. The source material was PBMCs. These receptors originate from a man aged 25 to 40 in good health and CMV-seropositive.

The chain is built from TRBV6-5 and TRBJ2-2; D is unclear. The CDR3 loop spans 14 amino acids. Germline assignment: CDR1 MNHEY and CDR2 SVGAGI. The V gene lost 5 bases and the J gene lost 0 bases, with 7 bases spanning the gap. DNA for the CDR3: TGTGCCAGCAGTCCAACTCCGAACACCGGGGAGCTGTTTTTT. Translated: CASSPTPNTGELFF.

The chain employs TRBV2 and TRBJ1-4; D is possibly TRBD1 (6 bases). Per the germline V gene, CDR1 is SNHLY and CDR2 is FYNNEI. V lost 6 bases to trimming and J lost 0 bases, with 11 bases between them. The CDR3 is 15 amino acids. Written as DNA, the CDR3 is TGTGCCAGCAGCGTGACAGGCGCAACTAATGAAAAACTGTTTTTT. This translates into CASSVTGATNEKLFF. Full variable domain (remainder filled in from reference TRBV2 and TRBJ1-4): EPEVTQTPSHQVTQMGQEVILRCVPISNHLYFYWYRQILGQKVEFLVSFYNNEISEKSEIFDDQFSVERPDGSNFTLKIRSTKLEDSAMYFCASSVTGATNEKLFFGSGTQLSVL.

The chain links TRBV23-1 to TRBJ1-2; 9 bases align to TRBD1. TRBV23-1 is classed as an ORF, of uncertain function. V shed 3 bases and J 4 bases; nucleotides not matched to a gene: 6. The CDR3 is made up of 15 amino acids. This CDR3 reads CASSHGTGQAYGYTF. The CDR3 region has the DNA TGCGCCAGCAGTCATGGGACAGGGCAGGCCTATGGCTACACCTTC.

CDR3 nucleotide sequence: TGCAGCGTTGAAGAAGGGACAGGGGAGAGACCCTACGAGCAGTACTTC. Its translation is CSVEEGTGERPYEQYF. The V and J genes are TRBV29-1 and TRBJ2-7; 10 bases are shared with TRBD1. There are 16 residues in the CDR3. V dropped 0 bases and J dropped 2; count of bases not matched to a gene: 7. Germline CDR1 is SQVTM and CDR2 is ANQGSEA.

The chain couples TRBV29-1 to TRBJ2-7, with 8 bases matching TRBD2. The germline V gene encodes CDR1 SQVTM and CDR2 ANQGSEA. The CDR3 extends over 13 amino acids. V lost 1 base, J lost 4 bases, and 3 bases stayed unmatched. In nucleotides, the CDR3 is TGCAGCGTTGAAGCCGGGGGGGCGTACGAGCAGTACTTC. This gives the protein CSVEAGGAYEQYF.

The V gene is TRBV29-1, the J gene TRBJ2-6; possible D gene TRBD1, 5 bases. The V end lost 0 bases, the J end lost 0 bases, and 15 bases lay between the germline ends. This CDR3 contains 18 residues. The germline gives CDR1 SQVTM, CDR2 ANQGSEA. CDR3 loop: CSVEEGAGAPSGANVLTF. CDR3 nucleotides: TGCAGCGTTGAAGAAGGGGCAGGAGCCCCCTCTGGGGCCAACGTCCTGACTTTC. Drawing the rest from reference TRBV29-1 and TRBJ2-6, the complete variable domain is SAVISQKPSRDICQRGTSLTIQCQVDSQVTMMFWYRQQPGQSLTLIATANQGSEATYESGFVIDKFPISRPNLTFSTLTVSNMSPEDSSIYLCSVEEGAGAPSGANVLTFGAGSRLTVL.

The rearrangement uses TRBV12-5 and TRBJ2-3, with D possibly matching TRBD1 (5 bases). Germline V gene sequence: CDR1 LGHNT, CDR2 FRNRAP. This CDR3 is built from 14 residues. V lost 3 bases and J 2 bases, leaving 9 bases between the germline ends. CDR3 coding DNA: TGTGCTAGTGGTTTAGACAGAGTCACAGATACGCAGTATTTT. Its translation is CASGLDRVTDTQYF.

The count of this clone is one. The V gene is TRBV28, the J gene TRBJ2-7, with D hard to call. CDR1 MDHEN and CDR2 SYDVKM come from the germline V gene. V was shortened by 6 bases and J by 3 bases, with 9 bases between the two germline ends. The CDR3 has 12 residues. The CDR3 sequence is CASRNLNYEQYF. The CDR3 coding sequence is TGTGCCAGCAGAAATCTTAACTACGAGCAGTACTTC.

A single count supports this clone. DNA of the CDR3: TGTGCCAGCAGTTGGGCGGGACAGGGTCCCTCCGAGCAGTACTTC. Its protein product is CASSWAGQGPSEQYF. The rearrangement links TRBV27 to TRBJ2-7, with 9 bases aligning to TRBD1. The germline V gene encodes CDR1 MNHEY and CDR2 SMNVEV (reference sequence). The CDR3 sequence is 15 residues long. V lost 4 bases to trimming and J lost 6 bases; unmatched junction nucleotides: 10.

The chain recombines TRBV4-3 with TRBJ2-2; 7 bases are shared with TRBD1. Trimming cost V 4 bases and J 6 bases; bases outside gene matches: 14. The length of the CDR3 is 17 residues. CDR1 LGHNA and CDR2 YSLEER come from the germline V gene. CDR3: CASSPIGQAGRAGELFF. In DNA, the CDR3 is TGCGCCAGCAGCCCAATCGGACAGGCCGGTCGGGCCGGGGAGCTGTTTTTT.

The V call is TRBV11-3, the J call TRBJ2-5, with 11 bases identical to TRBD1. The DNA end is a closer match to TRBJ2-7, so the J assignment may be wrong. The CDR3 consists of 14 residues. Germline values: CDR1 SGHNT, CDR2 YENEEA. The CDR3 region has the DNA TGTGCCAGCAGCCCGGGACAGGGGGACTACGAGCAGTACTTC. It translates to CASSPGQGDYEQYF.

CDR3 in amino acids: CASSLVTFLRGQGDTEAFF. The CDR3 DNA follows: TGTGCCAGCAGCTTAGTAACGTTTTTAAGGGGACAGGGAGATACTGAAGCTTTCTTT. This sequence joins TRBV7-2 and TRBJ1-1; 9 bases fit TRBD1. The CDR3 length is 19 residues. Germline values: CDR1 SGHTA, CDR2 FQGNSA. Trimming removed 1 base from V and 5 bases from J; junction bases left unmatched: 17.